This T cell receptor (beta chain) derives from a study of blood T cell repertoires in COVID-19. Study overall: The origin of the acute and convalescent COVID-19 samples was the United States, Italy and Spain.

The junction had 7 bases not matched to a gene; V was cut back by 5 bases and J by 7 bases. Germline V lookup: CDR1 MDHEN, CDR2 SYDVKM. The CDR3 loop spans 14 amino acids. In the authors' methods: Amplification with reference gene primers provided the estimates of nucleated cell counts. Method: immunoSEQ multiplex PCR; TCRdb's copy keeps in-frame clones and lacks some. That table supplies the V and J calls and clone size; D and trimming were determined from the DNA. The sample yields roughly 230,000 clones, approximately 90% seen once. The TCR originated in a man between 70 and 80 years old with acute or convalescent COVID-19. V and J are TRBV28 and TRBJ1-4; TRBD1 matches at 7 bases. The source material was peripheral blood. The CDR3 loop reads CASSRDSQAEKLFF. CDR3 sequence (DNA): TGTGCCAGCAGTAGGGACAGTCAGGCTGAAAAACTGTTTTTT.